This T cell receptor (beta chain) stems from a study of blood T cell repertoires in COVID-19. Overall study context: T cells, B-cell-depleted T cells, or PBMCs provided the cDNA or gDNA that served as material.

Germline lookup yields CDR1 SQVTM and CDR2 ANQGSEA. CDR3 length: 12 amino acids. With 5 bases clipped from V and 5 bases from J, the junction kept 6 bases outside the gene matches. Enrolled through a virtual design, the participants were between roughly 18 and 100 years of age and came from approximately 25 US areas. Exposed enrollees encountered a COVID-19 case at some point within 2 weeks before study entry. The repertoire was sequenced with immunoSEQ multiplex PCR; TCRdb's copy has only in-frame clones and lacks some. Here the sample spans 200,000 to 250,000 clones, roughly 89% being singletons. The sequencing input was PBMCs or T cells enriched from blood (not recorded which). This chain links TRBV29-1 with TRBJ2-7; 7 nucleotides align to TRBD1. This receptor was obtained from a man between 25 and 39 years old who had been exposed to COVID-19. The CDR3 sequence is CSVIRQGDEQYF. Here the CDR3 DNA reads TGCAGCGTTATCCGTCAGGGGGACGAGCAGTACTTC.